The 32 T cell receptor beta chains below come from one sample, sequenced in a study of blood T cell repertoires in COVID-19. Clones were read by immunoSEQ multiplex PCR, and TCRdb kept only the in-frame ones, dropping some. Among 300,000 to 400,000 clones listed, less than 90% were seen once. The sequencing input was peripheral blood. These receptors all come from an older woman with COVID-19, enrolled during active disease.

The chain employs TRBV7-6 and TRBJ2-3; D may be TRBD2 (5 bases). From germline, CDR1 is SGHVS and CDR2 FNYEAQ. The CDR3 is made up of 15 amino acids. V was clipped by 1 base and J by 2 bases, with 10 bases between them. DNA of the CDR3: TGTGCCAGCAGCTTAGAAGCGGCCTACACAGATACGCAGTATTTT. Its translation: CASSLEAAYTDTQYF. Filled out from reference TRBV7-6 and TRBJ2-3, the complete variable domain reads GAGVSQSPRYKVTKRGQDVALRCDPISGHVSLYWYRQALGQGPEFLTYFNYEAQQDKSGLPNDRFSAERPEGSISTLTIQRTEQRDSAMYRCASSLEAAYTDTQYFGPGTRLTVL.

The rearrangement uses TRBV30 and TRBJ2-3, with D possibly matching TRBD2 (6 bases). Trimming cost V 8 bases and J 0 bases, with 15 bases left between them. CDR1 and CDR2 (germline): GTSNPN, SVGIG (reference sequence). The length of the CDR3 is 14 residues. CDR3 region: CAGGLLSSTDTQYF. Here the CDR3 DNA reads TGTGCCGGGGGACTTTTGAGTAGCACAGATACGCAGTATTTT.

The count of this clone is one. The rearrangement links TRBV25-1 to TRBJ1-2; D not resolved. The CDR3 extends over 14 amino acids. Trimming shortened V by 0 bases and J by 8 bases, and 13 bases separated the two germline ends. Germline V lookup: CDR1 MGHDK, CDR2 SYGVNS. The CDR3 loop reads CASSEYDFVGGYTF. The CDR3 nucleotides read TGTGCCAGCAGTGAATACGACTTCGTTGGGGGCTACACCTTC.

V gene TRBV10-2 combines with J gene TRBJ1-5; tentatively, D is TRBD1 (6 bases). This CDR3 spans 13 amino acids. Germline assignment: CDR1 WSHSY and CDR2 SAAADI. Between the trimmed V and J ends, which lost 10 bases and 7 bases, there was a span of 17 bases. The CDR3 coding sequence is TGCGCCACCGCGGACAGAAGGGAGCAGCCCCAGCATTTT. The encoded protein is CATADRREQPQHF.

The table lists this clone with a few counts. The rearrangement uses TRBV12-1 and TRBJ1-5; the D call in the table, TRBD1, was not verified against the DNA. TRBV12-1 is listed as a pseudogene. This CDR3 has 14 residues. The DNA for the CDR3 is TGTGCCAGCAGCTTACTCAGGGACAATCAGCCCCAGCATTTT. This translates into CASSLLRDNQPQHF.

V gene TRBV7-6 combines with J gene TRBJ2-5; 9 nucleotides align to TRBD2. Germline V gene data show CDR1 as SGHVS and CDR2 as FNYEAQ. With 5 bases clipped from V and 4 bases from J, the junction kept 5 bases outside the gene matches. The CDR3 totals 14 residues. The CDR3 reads CASSGLARGETQYF. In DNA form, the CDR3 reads TGTGCCAGCAGCGGACTAGCGCGTGGAGAGACCCAGTACTTC. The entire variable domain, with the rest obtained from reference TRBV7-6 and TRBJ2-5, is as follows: GAGVSQSPRYKVTKRGQDVALRCDPISGHVSLYWYRQALGQGPEFLTYFNYEAQQDKSGLPNDRFSAERPEGSISTLTIQRTEQRDSAMYRCASSGLARGETQYFGPGTRLLVL.

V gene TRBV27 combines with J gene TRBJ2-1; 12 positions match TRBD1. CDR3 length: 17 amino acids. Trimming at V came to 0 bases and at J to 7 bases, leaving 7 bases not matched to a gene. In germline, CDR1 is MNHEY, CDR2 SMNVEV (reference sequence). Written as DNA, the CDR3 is TGTGCCAGCAGTTTATCTAAGGGACAGGGGGCGCGAAATGAGCAGTTCTTC. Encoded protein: CASSLSKGQGARNEQFF.

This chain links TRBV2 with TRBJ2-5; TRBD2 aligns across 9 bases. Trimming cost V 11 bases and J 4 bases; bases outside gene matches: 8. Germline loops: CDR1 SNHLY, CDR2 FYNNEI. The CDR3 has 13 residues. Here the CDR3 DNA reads TGTGCCTCCAAGGGGCGGGAGGGAGAGACCCAGTACTTC. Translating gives CASKGREGETQYF.

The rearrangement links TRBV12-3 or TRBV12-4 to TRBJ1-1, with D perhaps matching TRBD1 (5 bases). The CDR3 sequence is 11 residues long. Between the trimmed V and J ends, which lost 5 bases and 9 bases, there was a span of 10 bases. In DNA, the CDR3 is TGTGCCAGCAGTCTCGGGGGTAAAGCTTTCTTT. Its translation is CASSLGGKAFF.

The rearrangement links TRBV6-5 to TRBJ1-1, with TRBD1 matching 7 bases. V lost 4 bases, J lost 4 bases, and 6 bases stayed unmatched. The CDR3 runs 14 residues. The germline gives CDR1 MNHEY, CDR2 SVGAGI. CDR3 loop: CASSFQGVGTEAFF. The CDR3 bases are TGTGCCAGCAGTTTCCAGGGGGTCGGCACTGAAGCTTTCTTT.

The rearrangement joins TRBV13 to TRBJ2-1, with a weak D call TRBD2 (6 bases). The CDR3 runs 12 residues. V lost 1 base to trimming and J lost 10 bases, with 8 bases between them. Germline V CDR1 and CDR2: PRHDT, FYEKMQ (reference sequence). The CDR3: CASSLAGVEQFF. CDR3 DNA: TGTGCCAGCAGCTTAGCGGGGGTAGAGCAGTTCTTC. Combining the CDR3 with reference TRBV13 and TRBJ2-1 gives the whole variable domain AAGVIQSPRHLIKEKRETATLKCYPIPRHDTVYWYQQGPGQDPQFLISFYEKMQSDKGSIPDRFSAQQFSDYHSELNMSSLELGDSALYFCASSLAGVEQFFGPGTRLTVL.

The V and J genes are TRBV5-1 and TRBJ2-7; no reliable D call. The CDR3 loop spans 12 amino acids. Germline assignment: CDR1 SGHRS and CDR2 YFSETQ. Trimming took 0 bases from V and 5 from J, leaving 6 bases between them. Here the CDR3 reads CASSLDGHEQYF. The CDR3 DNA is TGCGCCAGCAGCTTGGATGGCCACGAGCAGTACTTC. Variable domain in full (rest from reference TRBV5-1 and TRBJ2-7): KAGVTQTPRYLIKTRGQQVTLSCSPISGHRSVSWYQQTPGQGLQFLFEYFSETQRNKGNFPGRFSGRQFSNSRSEMNVSTLELGDSALYLCASSLDGHEQYFGPGTRLTVT.

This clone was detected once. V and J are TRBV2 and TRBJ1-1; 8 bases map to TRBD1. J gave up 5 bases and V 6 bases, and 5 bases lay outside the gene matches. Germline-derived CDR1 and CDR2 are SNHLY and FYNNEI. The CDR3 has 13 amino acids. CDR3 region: CASSQTGATEAFF. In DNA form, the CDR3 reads TGTGCCAGCAGCCAGACAGGGGCGACTGAAGCTTTCTTT.

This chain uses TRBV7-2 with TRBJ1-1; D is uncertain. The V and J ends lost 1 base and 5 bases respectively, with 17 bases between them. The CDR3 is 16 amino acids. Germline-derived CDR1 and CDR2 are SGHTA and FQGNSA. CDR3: CASSLGSAEFGTEAFF. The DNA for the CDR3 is TGTGCCAGCAGCTTAGGAAGCGCTGAGTTCGGAACTGAAGCTTTCTTT.

Written as DNA, the CDR3 is TGCGCCAGCAGCCAACGGACAGGTGGACCCTACGAGCAGTACTTC. It yields the protein CASSQRTGGPYEQYF. The chain is built from TRBV5-1 and TRBJ2-7, with 7 bases matching TRBD1. V lost 4 bases, J lost 2 bases, and 9 bases stayed unmatched. The CDR3 length is 15 residues. CDR1 is SGHRS and CDR2 is YFSETQ in the germline V gene.

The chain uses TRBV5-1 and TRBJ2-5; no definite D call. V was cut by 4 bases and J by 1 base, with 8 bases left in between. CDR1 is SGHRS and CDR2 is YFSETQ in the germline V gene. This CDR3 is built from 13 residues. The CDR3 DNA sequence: TGCGCCAGCAGCAGCCTCCCCCAAGAGACCCAGTACTTC. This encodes CASSSLPQETQYF.

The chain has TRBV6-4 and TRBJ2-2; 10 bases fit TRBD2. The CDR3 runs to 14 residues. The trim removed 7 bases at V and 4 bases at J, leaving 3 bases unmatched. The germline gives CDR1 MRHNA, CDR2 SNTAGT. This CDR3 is CASKRGGSTGELFF. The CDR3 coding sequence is TGTGCCAGCAAGCGGGGGGGCTCCACCGGGGAGCTGTTTTTT.

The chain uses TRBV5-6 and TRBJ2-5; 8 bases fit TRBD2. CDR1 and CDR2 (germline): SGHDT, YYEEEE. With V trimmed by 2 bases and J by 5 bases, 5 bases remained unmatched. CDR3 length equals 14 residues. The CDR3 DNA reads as TGTGCCAGCAGCTTCCGGGGGGGCAGCGAGACCCAGTACTTC. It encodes CASSFRGGSETQYF.

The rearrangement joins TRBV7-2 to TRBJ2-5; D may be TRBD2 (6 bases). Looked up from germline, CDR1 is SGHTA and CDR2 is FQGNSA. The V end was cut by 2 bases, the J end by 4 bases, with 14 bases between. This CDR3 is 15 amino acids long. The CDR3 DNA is TGTGCCAGCAGCTTAATGGGCGGGGTCACAGAGACCCAGTACTTC. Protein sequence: CASSLMGGVTETQYF.

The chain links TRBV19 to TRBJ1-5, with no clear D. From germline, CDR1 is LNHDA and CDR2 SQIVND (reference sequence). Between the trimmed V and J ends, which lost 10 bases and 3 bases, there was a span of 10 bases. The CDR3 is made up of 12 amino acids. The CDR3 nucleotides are TGTGCCACCAGCGAGGACAATCAGCCCCAGCATTTT. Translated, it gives CATSEDNQPQHF. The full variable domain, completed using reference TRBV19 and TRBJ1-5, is DGGITQSPKYLFRKEGQNVTLSCEQNLNHDAMYWYRQDPGQGLRLIYYSQIVNDFQKGDIAEGYSVSREKKESFPLTVTSAQKNPTAFYLCATSEDNQPQHFGDGTRLSIL.

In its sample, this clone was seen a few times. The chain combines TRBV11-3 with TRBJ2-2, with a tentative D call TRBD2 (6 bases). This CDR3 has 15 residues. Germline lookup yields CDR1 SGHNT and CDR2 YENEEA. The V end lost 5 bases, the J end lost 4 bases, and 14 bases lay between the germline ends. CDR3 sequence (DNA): TGTGCCAGCAGCCCAGACGGGGGAATCACCGGGGAGCTGTTTTTT. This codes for CASSPDGGITGELFF.

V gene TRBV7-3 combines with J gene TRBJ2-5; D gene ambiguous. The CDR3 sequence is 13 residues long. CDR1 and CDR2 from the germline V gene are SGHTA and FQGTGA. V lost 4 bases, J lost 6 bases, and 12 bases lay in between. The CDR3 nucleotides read TGTGCCAGCAGCTCTAACAGAGATCAGACCCAGTACTTC. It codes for CASSSNRDQTQYF.

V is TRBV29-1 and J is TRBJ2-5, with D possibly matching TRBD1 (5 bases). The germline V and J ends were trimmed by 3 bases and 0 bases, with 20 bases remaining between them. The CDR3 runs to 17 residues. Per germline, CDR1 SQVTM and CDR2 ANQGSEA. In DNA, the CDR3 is TGCAGCGTTGACTCAACAGGCCTGCCAGGGTACCAAGAGACCCAGTACTTC. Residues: CSVDSTGLPGYQETQYF.

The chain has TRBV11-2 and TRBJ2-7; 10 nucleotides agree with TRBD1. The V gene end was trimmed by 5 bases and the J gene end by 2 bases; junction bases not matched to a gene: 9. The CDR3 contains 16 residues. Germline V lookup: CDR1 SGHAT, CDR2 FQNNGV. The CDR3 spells CASSPSDGTGAYEQYF. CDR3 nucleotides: TGTGCCAGCAGCCCTAGTGACGGGACAGGGGCCTACGAGCAGTACTTC.

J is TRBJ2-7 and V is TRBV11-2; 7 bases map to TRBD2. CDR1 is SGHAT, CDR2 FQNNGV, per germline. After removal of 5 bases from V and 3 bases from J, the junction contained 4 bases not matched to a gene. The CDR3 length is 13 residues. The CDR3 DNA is TGTGCCAGCAGCACTGGGACTAACTACGAGCAGTACTTC. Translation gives CASSTGTNYEQYF.

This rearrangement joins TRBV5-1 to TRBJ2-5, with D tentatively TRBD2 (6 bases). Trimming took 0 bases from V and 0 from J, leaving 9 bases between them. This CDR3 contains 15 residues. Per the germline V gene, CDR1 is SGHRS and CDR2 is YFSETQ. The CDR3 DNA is TGCGCCAGCAGCTTGGGGGTAGCGGACCAAGAGACCCAGTACTTC. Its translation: CASSLGVADQETQYF.

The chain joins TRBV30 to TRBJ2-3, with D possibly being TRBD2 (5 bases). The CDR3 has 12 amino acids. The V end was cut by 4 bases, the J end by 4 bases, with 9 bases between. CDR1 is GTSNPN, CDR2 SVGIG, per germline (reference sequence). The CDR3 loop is CAWNAGADTQYF. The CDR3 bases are TGTGCCTGGAATGCGGGCGCAGATACGCAGTATTTT.

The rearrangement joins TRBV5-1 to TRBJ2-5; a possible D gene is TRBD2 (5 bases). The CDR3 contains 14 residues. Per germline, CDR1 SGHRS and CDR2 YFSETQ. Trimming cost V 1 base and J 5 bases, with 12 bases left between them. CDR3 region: CASSLRVGGETQYF. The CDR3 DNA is TGCGCCAGCAGCTTGAGGGTGGGCGGGGAGACCCAGTACTTC.

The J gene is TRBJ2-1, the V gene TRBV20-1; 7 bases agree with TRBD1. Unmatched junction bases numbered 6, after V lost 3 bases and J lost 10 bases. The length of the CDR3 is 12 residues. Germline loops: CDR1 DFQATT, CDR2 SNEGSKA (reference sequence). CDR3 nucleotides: TGCAGTGCTAGTCCCACAGGGGACGAGCAGTTCTTC. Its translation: CSASPTGDEQFF.

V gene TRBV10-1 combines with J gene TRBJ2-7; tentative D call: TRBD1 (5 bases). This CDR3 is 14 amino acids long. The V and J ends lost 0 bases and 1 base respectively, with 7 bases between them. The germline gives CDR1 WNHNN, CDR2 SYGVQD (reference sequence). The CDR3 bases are TGCGCCAGCAGTGAGTCGGGGCGGTCCTACGAGCAGTACTTC. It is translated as CASSESGRSYEQYF.

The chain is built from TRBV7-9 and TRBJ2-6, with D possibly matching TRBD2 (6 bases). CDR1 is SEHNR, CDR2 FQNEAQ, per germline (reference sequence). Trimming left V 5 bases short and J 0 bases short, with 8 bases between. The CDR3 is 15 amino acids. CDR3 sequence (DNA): TGTGCCAGCAGCCCCGGGAGCTCTGGGGCCAACGTCCTGACTTTC. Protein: CASSPGSSGANVLTF. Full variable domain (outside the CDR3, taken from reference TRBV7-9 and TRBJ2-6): DTGVSQNPRHKITKRGQNVTFRCDPISEHNRLYWYRQTLGQGPEFLTYFQNEAQLEKSRLLSDRFSAERPKGSFSTLEIQRTEQGDSAMYLCASSPGSSGANVLTFGAGSRLTVL.

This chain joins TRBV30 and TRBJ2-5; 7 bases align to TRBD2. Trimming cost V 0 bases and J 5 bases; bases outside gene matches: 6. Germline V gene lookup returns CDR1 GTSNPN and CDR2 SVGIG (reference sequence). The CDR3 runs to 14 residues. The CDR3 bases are TGTGCCTGGAGTGTATGGGGGGGGTCGGAGACCCAGTACTTC. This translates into CAWSVWGGSETQYF.